The present T cell receptor (beta chain) was sequenced within a study of cytomegalovirus exposure and HLA in healthy donors. Notes on this clone: The target antigen is unknown.

Each of the donors was a healthy bone marrow donor. General study points: The records held CMV serostatus as the only immune exposure information. In a later analysis, CMV-associated beta chains were mostly HLA-associated, it appeared. Altogether, some 170 TCR beta chains were recorded as cytomegalovirus-associated.

CDR1 is MNHNY, CDR2 SVGAGI, per germline (reference sequence). Trimming cost V 4 bases and J 10 bases; bases outside gene matches: 9. This CDR3 region has 15 residues. A multiplex PCR was run with 60 Vbeta primers and 13 Jbeta primers. Clones were read by immunoSEQ multiplex PCR, and TCRdb kept only the in-frame ones, dropping some. The table lists 100,000 to 150,000 clones, 80% of them singletons, with around 3.3% in the top ten. The chain links TRBV6-6 to TRBJ2-3; 12 nucleotides line up with TRBD2. Sequenced sample: PBMCs. This TCR was recovered from a male donor in good health and CMV-seronegative. The CDR3: CASSSPWTSGTAQYF. The DNA for the CDR3 is TGTGCCAGCAGTTCCCCGTGGACTAGCGGGACTGCGCAGTATTTT.